This section outlines one TCR beta chain sequence together with its context. The target antigen is unknown. Method: immunoSEQ multiplex PCR; TCRdb's copy keeps in-frame clones and lacks some. Among 50,000 to 85,000 clones, roughly 87% were seen once, and the ten largest hold 2% to 2.5%. CDR1 is SGHRS, CDR2 YFSETQ, per germline. The CDR3 loop spans 16 amino acids. Trimming took off 2 bases at V and 3 bases at J, with 15 bases between the two ends. These data are taken from a study of OX40 agonist ivuxolimab in advanced cancers. As for the study in general: Participants, 82.7% male, averaged roughly 55 years of age, ranging from roughly 23 to 90. Earlier anti-PD-1, anti-PD-L1 or anti-CTLA-4 therapy was permitted; over 35% had received some. Study-level findings and limits: Expanded clones were, on average, more numerous in CD8+ T cells than in CD4+.

The input for sequencing was CD4+ or CD8+ T cells sorted from blood, taken in a trial of the OX40 agonist ivuxolimab. The chain carries TRBV5-1 and TRBJ1-3; the D gene is possibly TRBD1 (6 bases). The TCR comes from an adult with an advanced solid tumor such as melanoma, head and neck, liver or kidney cancer. The CDR3 region is CASSFAGRGVGNTIYF. CDR3 nucleotides: TGCGCCAGCAGCTTTGCGGGCAGGGGTGTTGGAAACACCATATATTTT. The full variable domain, rest sourced from reference TRBV5-1 and TRBJ1-3, is KAGVTQTPRYLIKTRGQQVTLSCSPISGHRSVSWYQQTPGQGLQFLFEYFSETQRNKGNFPGRFSGRQFSNSRSEMNVSTLELGDSALYLCASSFAGRGVGNTIYFGEGSWLTVV.